The rows below give T cell receptor beta chains drawn from one sample of a study of blood T cell repertoires in COVID-19. Generated by immunoSEQ multiplex PCR, the TCRdb table keeps only in-frame clones and is missing some. The sample lists 200,000 to 250,000 clones, about 84% occurring once. The sample comprised PBMCs or T cells enriched from blood (not recorded which). These receptors all come from a woman aged 50 to 65 who had recovered from COVID-19. Each CDR3 is given with its conserved first and last residue. A D gene is named only where the DNA matches it firmly. Part of the rows lack a size; the others show once, few, many or a class for expanded clones.

cdr3_aa	cdr3_nt	clone_size	v_call	j_call	d_call
CASSPINNEQFF	TGTGCCAGCTCGCCAATAAACAATGAGCAGTTCTTC	.	TRBV18	TRBJ2-1	.
CASSLEDSSDTQYF	TGTGCCAGCAGCTTAGAGGACAGCTCAGATACGCAGTATTTT	.	TRBV11-3	TRBJ2-3	.
CASSYGQGVIRGQETQYF	TGCGCCAGCAGCTACGGACAGGGGGTGATTCGTGGGCAAGAGACCCAGTACTTC	.	TRBV5-1	TRBJ2-5	TRBD1
CASSTLPGTGYSNQPQHF	TGTGCCAGTAGTACACTCCCCGGGACAGGCTATAGCAATCAGCCCCAGCATTTT	.	TRBV19	TRBJ1-5	TRBD1
CASSVNTGGAYEQYF	TGTGCCAGCAGTGTCAATACAGGGGGCGCCTACGAGCAGTACTTC	.	TRBV28	TRBJ2-7	TRBD1
CAWSKTRDTIYF	TGTGCCTGGAGTAAAACTAGGGACACCATATATTTT	.	TRBV30	TRBJ1-3	.
CASSEGETQYF	TGTGCCAGCAGCGAGGGAGAGACCCAGTACTTC	.	TRBV7-9	TRBJ2-5	.
CASMRGGGYGYTF	TGTGCCAGCATGAGGGGCGGGGGCTATGGCTACACCTTC	.	TRBV2	TRBJ1-2	.
CASSPQTNEKLFF	TGTGCCAGCAGCCCTCAGACTAATGAAAAACTGTTTTTT	few	TRBV4-2	TRBJ1-4	.
CASSLRWFPEFF	TGTGCCAGCAGTTTGAGGTGGTTTCCTGAGTTCTTC	.	TRBV12-3/TRBV12-4	TRBJ2-1	.
CASSPRVLNTYEQYF	TGTGCCAGCAGCCCCCGGGTCCTAAACACCTACGAGCAGTACTTC	.	TRBV6-2/TRBV6-3	TRBJ2-7	.
CASSSTDFLNTEAFF	TGTGCCAGCAGCTCCACGGACTTTCTGAACACTGAAGCTTTCTTT	.	TRBV7-6	TRBJ1-1	.
CAWTRQGNQPQHF	TGTGCCTGGACCAGACAGGGGAATCAGCCCCAGCATTTT	once	TRBV30	TRBJ1-5	TRBD1
CASSELAGGYEQYF	TGTGCCAGCTCCGAACTAGCGGGAGGATACGAGCAGTACTTC	.	TRBV19	TRBJ2-7	TRBD2
CASSLTGFGNTIYF	TGTGCCAGCAGCTTAACCGGGTTTGGAAACACCATATATTTT	few	TRBV7-9	TRBJ1-3	.
CASSRTRQIEAFF	TGTGCCAGCAGTCGGACAAGGCAGATCGAAGCTTTCTTT	.	TRBV6-6	TRBJ1-1	.
CASSKGTSGGSTDTQYF	TGTGCCAGCAGCAAAGGGACTAGCGGGGGGAGCACAGATACGCAGTATTTT	.	TRBV7-8	TRBJ2-3	TRBD2
CASSLGWRGATDTQYF	TGTGCCAGCAGCTTAGGATGGCGGGGGGCCACAGATACGCAGTATTTT	.	TRBV7-3	TRBJ2-3	TRBD2
CASWGLAGGPSYEQYF	TGTGCCAGCTGGGGACTAGCGGGAGGACCCTCCTACGAGCAGTACTTC	few	TRBV27	TRBJ2-7	TRBD2
CASREYPGALLNTEAFF	TGTGCCAGCAGGGAGTATCCCGGCGCCCTTCTGAACACTGAAGCTTTCTTT	.	TRBV7-9	TRBJ1-1	.
CASSGDREAARYPYTF	TGTGCCAGTAGCGGGGACAGGGAGGCCGCCCGCTATCCCTACACCTTC	.	TRBV19	TRBJ1-2	TRBD1
CASRGQGSQPQHF	TGTGCCAGCAGAGGACAGGGTTCCCAGCCCCAGCATTTT	.	TRBV2	TRBJ1-5	TRBD1
CASSQVGQGAPGELFF	TGTGCCAGCAGCCAAGTGGGACAGGGGGCTCCCGGGGAGCTGTTTTTT	.	TRBV7-3	TRBJ2-2	TRBD1
CASSQVAGLAGIEQYF	TGTGCCAGCAGCCAAGTAGCCGGACTAGCGGGGATCGAGCAGTACTTC	.	TRBV3-1/TRBV3-2	TRBJ2-7	TRBD2
CASTAGLAITGELFF	TGCGCCAGCACCGCAGGACTAGCGATCACCGGGGAGCTGTTTTTT	.	TRBV5-1	TRBJ2-2	TRBD2
CASSSPPGQQEGGYTF	TGTGCCAGCAGTTCACCCCCGGGACAGCAGGAAGGTGGCTACACCTTC	.	TRBV2	TRBJ1-2	TRBD1
CASSAGIQQFF	TGTGCCAGCAGTGCCGGGATACAACAGTTCTTC	.	TRBV28	TRBJ2-1	.
CASSFQDRTTEAFF	TGTGCCAGCAGTTTTCAGGACAGAACAACTGAAGCTTTCTTT	.	TRBV27	TRBJ1-1	.
CASSRFPGKTNTGELFF	TGTGCCAGCAGCCGTTTTCCGGGGAAAACGAACACCGGGGAGCTGTTTTTT	.	TRBV5-4	TRBJ2-2	.
CASSVTGYNEQFF	TGCGCCAGCAGCGTGACAGGGTACAATGAGCAGTTCTTC	.	TRBV5-1	TRBJ2-1	TRBD1
CSVASGGVQETQYF	TGCAGCGTTGCTAGCGGGGGAGTCCAAGAGACCCAGTACTTC	.	TRBV29-1	TRBJ2-5	TRBD2
CASSPHPGTSSSEQYF	TGCGCCAGCAGCCCCCACCCCGGGACTAGCAGTTCCGAGCAGTACTTC	.	TRBV5-1	TRBJ2-7	TRBD2
CASSEQGDRGYTF	TGTGCCAGCAGTGAACAGGGGGATCGGGGCTACACCTTC	.	TRBV2	TRBJ1-2	TRBD1
CASSQDLAVPYEQYF	TGCGCCAGCAGCCAAGATCTAGCGGTACCTTACGAGCAGTACTTC	once	TRBV4-1	TRBJ2-7	TRBD2
CASSAGGETQYF	TGTGCCAGCAGTGCAGGGGGGGAGACCCAGTACTTC	.	TRBV12-3/TRBV12-4	TRBJ2-5	.
CASSIKTGPNYGYTF	TGTGCCAGTAGTATCAAGACAGGCCCTAACTATGGCTACACCTTC	.	TRBV19	TRBJ1-2	.
CASSPGGNTEAFF	TGTGCCAGCTCGCCCGGCGGGAACACTGAAGCTTTCTTT	.	TRBV18	TRBJ1-1	.
CASSLALTRTGGKRVYGYTF	TGCGCCAGCAGCTTGGCGCTGACAAGGACAGGGGGCAAAAGAGTCTATGGCTACACCTTC	few	TRBV5-1	TRBJ1-2	TRBD1